This is a list of T cell receptor beta chains from one sample in a study of PD-1 blockade in classical Hodgkin lymphoma. TCRdb's table, derived via immunoSEQ multiplex PCR, lists solely in-frame clones and lacks some. The sample records 25,000 to 35,000 clones, around four fifths being singletons. Sequenced material: CD4+ T cells from blood, taken before the fourth cycle of nivolumab. The receptors were sampled from a human donor with classical Hodgkin lymphoma. CDR3s include the opening cysteine and the closing phenylalanine or tryptophan. The order of the fields is CDR3 protein, J gene, V gene.

CDR3 protein: CASSVVWGRNEQFF; J gene: TRBJ2-1; V gene: TRBV9
CDR3 protein: CASSLGGNNYGYTF; J gene: TRBJ1-2; V gene: TRBV11-2
CDR3 protein: CASETVTPSSRSHEQYF; J gene: TRBJ2-7; V gene: TRBV30
CDR3 protein: CASSVAGNRGREAFF; J gene: TRBJ1-1; V gene: TRBV9
CDR3 protein: CASSPGTSALETQYF; J gene: TRBJ2-5; V gene: TRBV7-7
CDR3 protein: CAWSGNFNSPLHF; J gene: TRBJ1-6; V gene: TRBV30
CDR3 protein: CASSQPGRSEQYF; J gene: TRBJ2-7; V gene: TRBV6-5
CDR3 protein: CATSDSGTAGYTF; J gene: TRBJ1-2; V gene: TRBV10-3
CDR3 protein: CATSRSAPNYEQFF; J gene: TRBJ2-1; V gene: TRBV15
CDR3 protein: CASSTGVLGETDTQYF; J gene: TRBJ2-3; V gene: TRBV5-1
CDR3 protein: CASSSDRVSPLHF; J gene: TRBJ1-6; V gene: TRBV27
CDR3 protein: CASSVVGDTEAFF; J gene: TRBJ1-1; V gene: TRBV9
CDR3 protein: CASSLAIRFQNTEAFF; J gene: TRBJ1-1; V gene: TRBV5-1
CDR3 protein: CAIPRFIRTDGYTF; J gene: TRBJ1-2; V gene: TRBV4-1
CDR3 protein: CASRGTGNQPQHF; J gene: TRBJ1-5; V gene: TRBV6-5
CDR3 protein: CATSRYNEKLFF; J gene: TRBJ1-4; V gene: TRBV15
CDR3 protein: CASSIRNSGANVLTF; J gene: TRBJ2-6; V gene: TRBV19
CDR3 protein: CASSSTRPDTEAFF; J gene: TRBJ1-1; V gene: TRBV7-9
CDR3 protein: CASSPRDRGGNSPLHF; J gene: TRBJ1-6; V gene: TRBV6-6
CDR3 protein: CASSTVELGIINSPLHF; J gene: TRBJ1-6; V gene: TRBV7-3
CDR3 protein: CASSLTNASNQPQHF; J gene: TRBJ1-5; V gene: TRBV7-3
CDR3 protein: CASSQVQGAGELFF; J gene: TRBJ2-2; V gene: TRBV4-3
CDR3 protein: CAISNTIAGGRNEQFF; J gene: TRBJ2-1; V gene: TRBV10-3
CDR3 protein: CASSHRPVVPIYNEQFF; J gene: TRBJ2-1; V gene: TRBV14
CDR3 protein: CASSRETSGGAVGDTQYF; J gene: TRBJ2-3; V gene: TRBV19
CDR3 protein: CASSQVLWTGKEAEKLFF; J gene: TRBJ1-4; V gene: TRBV14
CDR3 protein: CASSPLGGVYNEQFF; J gene: TRBJ2-1; V gene: TRBV11-2
CDR3 protein: CASSGGGQPQHF; J gene: TRBJ1-5; V gene: TRBV5-6
CDR3 protein: CASSRDRGANQPQHF; J gene: TRBJ1-5; V gene: TRBV19
CDR3 protein: CASIAGGGLRETQYF; J gene: TRBJ2-5; V gene: TRBV5-1
CDR3 protein: CASSLNDRGTGELFF; J gene: TRBJ2-2; V gene: TRBV11-3
CDR3 protein: CASSPGLATDTQYF; J gene: TRBJ2-3; V gene: TRBV7-2
CDR3 protein: CASSRTGTGGVGNQPQHF; J gene: TRBJ1-5; V gene: TRBV27
CDR3 protein: CASSLLGGALHF; J gene: TRBJ1-6; V gene: TRBV6-5
CDR3 protein: CASSPNRPGNTEAFF; J gene: TRBJ1-1; V gene: TRBV18
CDR3 protein: CASSEGPGPNTEAFF; J gene: TRBJ1-1; V gene: TRBV6-1
CDR3 protein: CAISGTSEPQETQYF; J gene: TRBJ2-5; V gene: TRBV10-3
CDR3 protein: CASSPLDSSYNSPLHF; J gene: TRBJ1-6; V gene: TRBV18
CDR3 protein: CASKPDYQETQYF; J gene: TRBJ2-5; V gene: TRBV5-1
CDR3 protein: CASSPGRVNSPLHF; J gene: TRBJ1-6; V gene: TRBV7-2
CDR3 protein: CASSRAGVKQFF; J gene: TRBJ2-1; V gene: TRBV28
CDR3 protein: CASGLADPFGGRGTEAFF; J gene: TRBJ1-1; V gene: TRBV12-5
CDR3 protein: CAWSGGETYEQYF; J gene: TRBJ2-7; V gene: TRBV30
CDR3 protein: CASSADSGNTIYF; J gene: TRBJ1-3; V gene: TRBV6-4
CDR3 protein: CASSLALRGMSTTNEKLFF; J gene: TRBJ1-4; V gene: TRBV7-2
CDR3 protein: CASSPPGVVDTQYF; J gene: TRBJ2-3; V gene: TRBV28
CDR3 protein: CASSLSGQTSYEQYF; J gene: TRBJ2-7; V gene: TRBV5-1
CDR3 protein: CASSLNRGGYTF; J gene: TRBJ1-2; V gene: TRBV11-2
CDR3 protein: CASSFPGGYGYTF; J gene: TRBJ1-2; V gene: TRBV7-2
CDR3 protein: CASSLNLRGLAYEQYF; J gene: TRBJ2-7; V gene: TRBV7-3
CDR3 protein: CASSPDPGQGSEKLFF; J gene: TRBJ1-4; V gene: TRBV5-6
CDR3 protein: CASSLEADLAEQYF; J gene: TRBJ2-7; V gene: TRBV5-1
CDR3 protein: CASNTLTGFYGYTF; J gene: TRBJ1-2; V gene: TRBV19
CDR3 protein: CASSHLAGAPTTNEKLFF; J gene: TRBJ1-4; V gene: TRBV4-3
CDR3 protein: CAISPREVDNSPLHF; J gene: TRBJ1-6; V gene: TRBV10-3